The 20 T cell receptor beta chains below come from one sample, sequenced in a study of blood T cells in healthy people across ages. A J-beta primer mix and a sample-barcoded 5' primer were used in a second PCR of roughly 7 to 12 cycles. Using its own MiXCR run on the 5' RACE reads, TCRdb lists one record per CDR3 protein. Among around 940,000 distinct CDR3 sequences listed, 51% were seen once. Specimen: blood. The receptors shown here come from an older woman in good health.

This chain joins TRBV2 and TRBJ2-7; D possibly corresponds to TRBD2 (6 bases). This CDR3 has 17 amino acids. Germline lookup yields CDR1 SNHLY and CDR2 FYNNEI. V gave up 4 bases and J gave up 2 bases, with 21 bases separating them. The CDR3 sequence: CASSGGEDVRRAYEQYF. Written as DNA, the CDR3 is TGTGCCAGCAGTGGAGGGGAGGATGTCAGGAGAGCCTACGAGCAGTACTTC. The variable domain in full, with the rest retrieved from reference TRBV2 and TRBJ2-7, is EPEVTQTPSHQVTQMGQEVILRCVPISNHLYFYWYRQILGQKVEFLVSFYNNEISEKSEIFDDQFSVERPDGSNFTLKIRSTKLEDSAMYFCASSGGEDVRRAYEQYFGPGTRLTVT.

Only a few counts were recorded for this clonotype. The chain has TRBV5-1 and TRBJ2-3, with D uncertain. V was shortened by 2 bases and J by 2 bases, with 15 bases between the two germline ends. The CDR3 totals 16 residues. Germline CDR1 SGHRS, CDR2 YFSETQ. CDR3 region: CASSLTVAGDTDTQYF. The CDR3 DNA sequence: TGCGCCAGCAGCTTAACGGTGGCAGGAGACACAGATACGCAGTATTTT.

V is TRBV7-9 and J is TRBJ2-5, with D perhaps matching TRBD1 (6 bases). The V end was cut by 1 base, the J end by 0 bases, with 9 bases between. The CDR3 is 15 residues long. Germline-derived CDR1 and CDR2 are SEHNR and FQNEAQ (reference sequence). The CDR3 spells CASSLVTGYQETQYF. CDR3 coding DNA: TGTGCCAGCAGCTTAGTAACAGGGTACCAAGAGACCCAGTACTTC.

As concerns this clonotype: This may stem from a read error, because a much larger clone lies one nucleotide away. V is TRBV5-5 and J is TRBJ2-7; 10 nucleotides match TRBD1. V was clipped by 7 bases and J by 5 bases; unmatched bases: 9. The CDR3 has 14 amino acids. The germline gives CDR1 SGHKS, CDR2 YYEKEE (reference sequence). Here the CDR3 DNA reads TGTGCCAGCGCCACCGGGACAGGGGACGACGAGCAGTACTTC. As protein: CASATGTGDDEQYF.

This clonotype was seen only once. CDR3 residues: CATSDRTGAMSYNSPLHF. CDR3 coding DNA: TGTGCCACCAGTGACCGAACAGGGGCGATGTCCTATAATTCACCCCTCCACTTT. The V gene is TRBV24-1, the J gene TRBJ1-6, with 7 bases that match TRBD1. Germline-derived CDR1 and CDR2 are KGHDR and SFDVKD. The CDR3 is 18 residues long. The junction had 9 bases not matched to a gene; V was cut back by 4 bases and J by 1 base.

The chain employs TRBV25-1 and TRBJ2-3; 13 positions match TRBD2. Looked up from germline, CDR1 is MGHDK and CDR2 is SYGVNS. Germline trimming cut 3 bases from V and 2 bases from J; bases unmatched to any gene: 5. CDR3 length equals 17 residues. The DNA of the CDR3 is TGTGCCAGCAGTGACCGCGGACTAGCGGGAGTCACAGATACGCAGTATTTT. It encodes CASSDRGLAGVTDTQYF.

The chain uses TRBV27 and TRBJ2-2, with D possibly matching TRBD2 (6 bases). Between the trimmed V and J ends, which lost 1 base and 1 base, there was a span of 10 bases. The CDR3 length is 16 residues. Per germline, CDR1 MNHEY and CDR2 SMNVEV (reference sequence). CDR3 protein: CASSLLLAQNTGELFF. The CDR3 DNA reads TGTGCCAGCAGTTTATTACTAGCACAGAACACCGGGGAGCTGTTTTTT.

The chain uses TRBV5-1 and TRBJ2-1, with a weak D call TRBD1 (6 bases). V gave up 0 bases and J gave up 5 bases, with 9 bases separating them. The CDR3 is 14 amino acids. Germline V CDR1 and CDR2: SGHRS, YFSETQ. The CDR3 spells CASSLGDKHNEQFF. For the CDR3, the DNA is TGCGCCAGCAGCTTGGGGGACAAACACAATGAGCAGTTCTTC.

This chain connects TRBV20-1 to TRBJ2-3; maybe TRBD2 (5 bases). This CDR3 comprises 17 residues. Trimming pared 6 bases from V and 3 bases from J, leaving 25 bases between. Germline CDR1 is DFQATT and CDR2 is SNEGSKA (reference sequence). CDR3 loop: CSANALAGKPGTDTQYF. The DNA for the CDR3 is TGCAGTGCAAACGCCCTCGCAGGCAAACCGGGAACAGATACGCAGTATTTT.

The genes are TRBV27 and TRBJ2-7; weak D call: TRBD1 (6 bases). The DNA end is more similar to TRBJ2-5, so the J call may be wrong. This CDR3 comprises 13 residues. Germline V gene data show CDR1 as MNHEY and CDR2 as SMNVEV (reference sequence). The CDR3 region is CASSQDQGRTQYF. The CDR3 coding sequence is TGTGCCAGCAGCCAGGACCAGGGGAGGACCCAGTACTTC.

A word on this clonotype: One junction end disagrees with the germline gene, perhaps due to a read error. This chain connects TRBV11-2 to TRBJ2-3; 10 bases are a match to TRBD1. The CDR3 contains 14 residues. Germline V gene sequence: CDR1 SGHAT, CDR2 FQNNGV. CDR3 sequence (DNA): TGTGCCAGTGGACAGGGGGTACGCACAGGTACGCAGTATTTT. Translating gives CASGQGVRTGTQYF.

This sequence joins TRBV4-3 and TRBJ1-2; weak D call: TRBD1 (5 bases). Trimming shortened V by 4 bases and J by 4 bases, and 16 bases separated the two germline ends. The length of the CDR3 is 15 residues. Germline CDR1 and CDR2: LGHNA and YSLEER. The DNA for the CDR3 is TGCGCCAGCAGCCCGGTTCACGGGGCCTTCTATGGCTACACCTTC. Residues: CASSPVHGAFYGYTF.

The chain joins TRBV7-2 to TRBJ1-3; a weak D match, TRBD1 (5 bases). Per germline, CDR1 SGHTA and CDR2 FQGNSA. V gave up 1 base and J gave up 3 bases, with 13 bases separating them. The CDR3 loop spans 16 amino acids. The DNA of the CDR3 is TGTGCCAGCAGCTTAGGCGGGGCGGTCGGTGGAAACACCATATATTTT. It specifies CASSLGGAVGGNTIYF.

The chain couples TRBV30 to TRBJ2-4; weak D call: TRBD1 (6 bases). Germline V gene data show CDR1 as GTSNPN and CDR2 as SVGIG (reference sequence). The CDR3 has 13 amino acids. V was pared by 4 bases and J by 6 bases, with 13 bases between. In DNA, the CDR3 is TGTGCCTGGACGGGCAGGGGTGCAAACATTCAGTACTTC. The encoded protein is CAWTGRGANIQYF. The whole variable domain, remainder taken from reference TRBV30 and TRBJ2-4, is SQTIHQWPATLVQPVGSPLSLECTVEGTSNPNLYWYRQAAGRGLQLLFYSVGIGQISSEVPQNLSASRPQDRQFILSSKKLLLSDSGFYLCAWTGRGANIQYFGAGTRLSVL.

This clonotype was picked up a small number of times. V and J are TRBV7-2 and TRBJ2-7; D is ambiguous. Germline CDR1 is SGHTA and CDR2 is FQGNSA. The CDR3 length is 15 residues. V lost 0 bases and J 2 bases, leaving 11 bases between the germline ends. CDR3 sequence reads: CASSLAREPTYEQYF. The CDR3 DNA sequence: TGTGCCAGCAGCTTAGCGCGCGAGCCTACCTACGAGCAGTACTTC.

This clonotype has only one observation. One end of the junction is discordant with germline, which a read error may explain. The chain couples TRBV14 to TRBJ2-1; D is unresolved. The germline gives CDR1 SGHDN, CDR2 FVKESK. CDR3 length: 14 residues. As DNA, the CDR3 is TGTGCCTGCAGCCAAGTATACCCCGTCAGAGAGCAGTTCTTC. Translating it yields CACSQVYPVREQFF.

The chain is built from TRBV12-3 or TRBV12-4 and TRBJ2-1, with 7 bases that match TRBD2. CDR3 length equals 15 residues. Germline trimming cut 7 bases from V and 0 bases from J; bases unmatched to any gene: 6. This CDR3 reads CASTKSGTSYNEQFF. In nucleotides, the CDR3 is TGTGCCAGCACTAAAAGCGGGACCTCCTACAATGAGCAGTTCTTC.

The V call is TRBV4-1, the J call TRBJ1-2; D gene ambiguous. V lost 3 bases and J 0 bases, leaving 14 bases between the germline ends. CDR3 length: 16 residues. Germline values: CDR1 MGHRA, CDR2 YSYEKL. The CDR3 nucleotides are TGCGCCAGCAGCCAGATAACCTTTGGGGCTAACTATGGCTACACCTTC. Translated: CASSQITFGANYGYTF.

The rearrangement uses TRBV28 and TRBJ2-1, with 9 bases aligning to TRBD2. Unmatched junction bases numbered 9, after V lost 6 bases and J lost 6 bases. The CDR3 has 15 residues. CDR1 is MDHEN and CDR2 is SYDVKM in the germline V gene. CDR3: CASSKAGGPINEQFF. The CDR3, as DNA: TGTGCCAGCAGCAAGGCGGGAGGGCCCATCAATGAGCAGTTCTTC.

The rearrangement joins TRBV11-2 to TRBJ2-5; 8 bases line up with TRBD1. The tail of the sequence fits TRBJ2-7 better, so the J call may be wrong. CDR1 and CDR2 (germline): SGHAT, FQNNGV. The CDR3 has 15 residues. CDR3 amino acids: CASSLGHRGWYEQYF. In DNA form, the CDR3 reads TGTGCCAGCAGCTTAGGACACAGGGGGTGGTACGAGCAGTACTTC.